These 4 T cell receptor beta chains were all obtained from the same sample, sequenced in a study of shared clonotypes between healthy human individuals. Measured with immunoSEQ multiplex PCR; TCRdb has only the in-frame clones, and not every one. Among about 2.1 million clones listed, around 93% were seen once. Positively selected for CCR7, the CD45RO-negative cells used as naive CD8 cells excluded terminally differentiated effector memory CD45RA+ cells. The sample comprised naive CD8+ T cells from PBMCs. These receptors were obtained from a man aged 18 to 29 in good health. Some clones in this sample may be carry-over from other donors' samples.

J is TRBJ2-7 and V is TRBV6-5, with 9 bases fitting TRBD1. Germline trimming cut 5 bases from V and 5 bases from J; bases unmatched to any gene: 7. The CDR3 runs to 14 residues. The germline V gene has CDR1 MNHEY and CDR2 SVGAGI. CDR3 in amino acids: CASSPRTGDNEQYF. The DNA for the CDR3 is TGTGCCAGCAGTCCCCGGACAGGGGACAACGAGCAGTACTTC.

This clone was recorded only once. The chain uses TRBV18 and TRBJ2-5, with D possibly matching TRBD2 (6 bases). The CDR3 is 15 residues long. V lost 3 bases to trimming and J lost 2 bases, with 13 bases between them. Germline CDR1 KGHSH, CDR2 LQKENI. The CDR3 loop is CASSPVWREQETQYF. The DNA of the CDR3 is TGTGCCAGCTCACCGGTTTGGAGGGAACAAGAGACCCAGTACTTC.

The chain has TRBV29-1 and TRBJ2-1; 8 bases line up with TRBD2. CDR3 size: 15 residues. J was trimmed by 2 bases and V by 0 bases; bases with no gene match: 3. Looked up from germline, CDR1 is SQVTM and CDR2 is ANQGSEA. The CDR3 is CSVEDPGRAYNEQFF. The CDR3, as DNA: TGCAGCGTTGAAGACCCCGGGAGGGCCTACAATGAGCAGTTCTTC.

V is TRBV7-6 and J is TRBJ2-7; 7 bases align to TRBD2. V trimming: 4 bases; J trimming: 2 bases; junction bases outside the gene matches: 8. The CDR3 is 15 amino acids. Germline loops: CDR1 SGHVS, CDR2 FNYEAQ. CDR3 DNA: TGTGCCAGCAGCTCCCGACTAGCCGGGGCCTACGAGCAGTACTTC. This codes for CASSSRLAGAYEQYF. Using reference TRBV7-6 and TRBJ2-7 for the parts outside the CDR3, the full variable domain is GAGVSQSPRYKVTKRGQDVALRCDPISGHVSLYWYRQALGQGPEFLTYFNYEAQQDKSGLPNDRFSAERPEGSISTLTIQRTEQRDSAMYRCASSSRLAGAYEQYFGPGTRLTVT.